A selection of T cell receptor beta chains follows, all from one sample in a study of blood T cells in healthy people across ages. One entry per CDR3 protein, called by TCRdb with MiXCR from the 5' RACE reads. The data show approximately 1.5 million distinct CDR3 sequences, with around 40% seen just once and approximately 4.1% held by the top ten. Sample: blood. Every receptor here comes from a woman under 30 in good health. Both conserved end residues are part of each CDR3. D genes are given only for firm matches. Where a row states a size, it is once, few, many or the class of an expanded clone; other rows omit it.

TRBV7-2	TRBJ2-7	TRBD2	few	CASSSRWTSGYYEQYF	TGTGCCAGCAGCTCCCGGTGGACTAGCGGTTACTACGAGCAGTACTTC
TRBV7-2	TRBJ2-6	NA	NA	CASSLDADGTGANVLTF	TGTGCCAGCAGCTTAGATGCTGACGGCACTGGGGCCAACGTCCTGACTTTC
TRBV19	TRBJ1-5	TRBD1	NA	CASSDRRYINQPQHF	TGTGCCAGTTCGGACAGGCGGTACATCAATCAGCCCCAGCATTTT
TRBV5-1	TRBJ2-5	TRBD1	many	CASSFGTAQETQYF	TGTGCCAGCAGTTTCGGGACAGCCCAAGAGACCCAGTACTTC
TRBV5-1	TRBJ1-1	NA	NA	CASSLAASVWGNTEAFF	TGCGCCAGCAGCTTGGCCGCTTCCGTGTGGGGGAACACTGAAGCTTTCTTT
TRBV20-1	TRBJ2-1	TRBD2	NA	CSASASGALQEQFF	TGCAGTGCTAGTGCTAGCGGGGCTTTACAGGAGCAGTTCTTC
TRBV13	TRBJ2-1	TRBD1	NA	CASNSGTDYNEQFF	TGTGCCAGTAACTCCGGGACAGACTACAATGAGCAGTTCTTC
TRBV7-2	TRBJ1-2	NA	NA	CASSLVSSAGAGYTF	TGTGCCAGCAGCTTAGTGTCCAGTGCAGGAGCGGGCTACACCTTC
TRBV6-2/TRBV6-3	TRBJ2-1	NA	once	CASSSNDFYNEQFF	TGTGCCAGCAGTTCCAATGACTTCTACAATGAGCAGTTCTTC
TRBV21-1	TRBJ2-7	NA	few	CASSKAKPCEQYF	TGTGCCAGCAGCAAAGCGAAACCCTGCGAGCAGTACTTC
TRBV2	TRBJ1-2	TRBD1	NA	CASRRDRGFLSYTF	TGTGCCAGCAGACGGGACAGGGGGTTTCTAAGCTACACCTTC
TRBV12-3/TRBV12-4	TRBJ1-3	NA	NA	CASSFAGNVGNTIYF	TGTGCCAGCAGTTTCGCAGGGAATGTAGGAAACACCATATATTTT
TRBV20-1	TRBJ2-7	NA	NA	CSARDHSGFRGYEQYF	TGCAGTGCTAGAGATCATTCGGGCTTTAGGGGCTACGAGCAGTACTTC
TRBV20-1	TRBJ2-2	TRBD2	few	CSATPGGRDTGELFF	TGCAGTGCCACTCCCGGCGGGAGGGACACCGGGGAGCTGTTTTTT
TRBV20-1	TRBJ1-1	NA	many	CSASRDMNTEAFF	TGCAGTGCTAGCCGGGACATGAACACTGAAGCTTTCTTT
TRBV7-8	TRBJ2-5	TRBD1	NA	CASSPDTGEQYF	TGTGCCAGCAGCCCAGATACAGGGGAGCAGTACTTC
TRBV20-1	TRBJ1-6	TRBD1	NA	CSASKAGGGNDSPLHF	TGCAGTGCTAGTAAAGCAGGGGGCGGTAACGATTCACCCCTCCACTTT
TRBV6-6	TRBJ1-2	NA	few	CASSYGLGYTF	TGTGCCAGCAGTTACGGGCTTGGCTACACCTTC
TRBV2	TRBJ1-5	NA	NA	CASSEIDSNQPQHF	TGTGCCAGCAGTGAGATAGATAGCAATCAGCCCCAGCATTTT
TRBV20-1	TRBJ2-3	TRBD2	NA	CSASPLSGGGTEMQYF	TGCAGTGCGAGCCCTTTGAGCGGGGGGGGCACAGAGATGCAGTATTTT
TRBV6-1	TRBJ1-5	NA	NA	CASSGIRGQPQHF	TGTGCCAGCAGTGGAATCAGGGGTCAGCCCCAGCATTTT
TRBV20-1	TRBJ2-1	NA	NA	CSARVVSSYNEQFF	TGCAGTGCTAGAGTGGTGAGCTCCTACAATGAGCAGTTCTTC
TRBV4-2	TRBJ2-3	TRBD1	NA	CARSQELQGATDTQYF	TGTGCCAGAAGCCAAGAACTACAGGGGGCGACAGATACGCAGTATTTT
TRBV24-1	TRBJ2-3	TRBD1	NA	CATSDPGQGKTDTQYF	TGTGCCACCAGTGATCCCGGACAGGGGAAGACAGATACGCAGTATTTT
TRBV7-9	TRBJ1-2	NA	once	CASSPVGHLLYGYTF	TGTGCCAGCAGCCCCGTTGGACACCTCCTCTATGGCTACACCTTC
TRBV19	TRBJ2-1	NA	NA	CASVPTGRAHNEQFF	TGTGCCAGTGTCCCCACCGGGCGGGCCCACAATGAGCAGTTCTTC
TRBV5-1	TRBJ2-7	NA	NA	CASSFEDYYEQYF	TGCGCCAGCAGCTTTGAGGACTACTACGAGCAGTACTTC
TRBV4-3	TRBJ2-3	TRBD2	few	CASSQDLAGPDTQYF	TGCGCCAGCAGCCAAGATCTAGCGGGGCCAGATACGCAGTATTTT
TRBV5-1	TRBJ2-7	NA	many	CASSPGQSYEQYF	TGTGCCAGCAGCCCAGGACAGTCCTACGAGCAGTACTTC
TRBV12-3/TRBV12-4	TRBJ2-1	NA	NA	CASSSILGRISYNEQFF	TGTGCCAGCAGTTCGATCTTAGGCCGCATCTCCTACAATGAGCAGTTCTTC
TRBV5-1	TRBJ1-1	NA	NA	CASSLLDGRGNTEAFF	TGCGCCAGCAGCTTGCTTGATGGCAGGGGGAACACTGAAGCTTTCTTT
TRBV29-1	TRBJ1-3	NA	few	CSVLALWPGNTIYF	TGCAGCGTCCTGGCATTGTGGCCTGGAAACACCATATATTTT
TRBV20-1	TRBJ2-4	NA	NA	CSASRLGLAKNIQYF	TGCAGTGCCTCTAGATTGGGGTTAGCCAAAAACATTCAGTACTTC
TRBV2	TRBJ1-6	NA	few	CASGADSYNSPLHF	TGTGCCAGCGGGGCAGACTCCTATAATTCACCCCTCCACTTT
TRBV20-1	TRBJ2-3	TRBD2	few	CSARDIYGRRTDTQYF	TGCAGTGCTAGAGATATTTACGGGAGGAGAACAGATACGCAGTATTTT